The present T cell receptor beta chain was sequenced within a study of technical replicates of blood from a handful of donors. Sequenced by immunoSEQ multiplex PCR; TCRdb stores in-frame clones only, minus some. The sample has some 14,000 clones, approximately 88% seen once. The CDR3 runs 15 residues. Germline V gene lookup returns CDR1 MNHEY and CDR2 SVGAGI. The trim removed 2 bases at V and 2 bases at J, leaving 6 bases unmatched. What was sequenced was PBMCs. The clonotype comes from a human donor in good health. This chain connects TRBV6-5 to TRBJ2-7; TRBD1 matches at 7 bases. DNA of the CDR3: TGTGCCAGCAGTTACCATCCGGGACAGCCCTACGAGCAGTACTTC. Its protein is CASSYHPGQPYEQYF.